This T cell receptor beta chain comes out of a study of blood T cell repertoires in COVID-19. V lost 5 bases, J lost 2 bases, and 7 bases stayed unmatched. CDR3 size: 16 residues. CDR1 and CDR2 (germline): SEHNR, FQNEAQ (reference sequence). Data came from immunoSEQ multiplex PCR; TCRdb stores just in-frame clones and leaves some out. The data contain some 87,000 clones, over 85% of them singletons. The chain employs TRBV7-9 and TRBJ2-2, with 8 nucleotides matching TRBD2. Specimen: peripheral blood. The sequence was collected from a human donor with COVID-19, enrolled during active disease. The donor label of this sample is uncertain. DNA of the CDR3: TGTGCCAGCAGCCACCCACTAGCGGCCAACACCGGGGAGCTGTTTTTT. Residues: CASSHPLAANTGELFF. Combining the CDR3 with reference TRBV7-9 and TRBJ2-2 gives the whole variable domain DTGVSQNPRHKITKRGQNVTFRCDPISEHNRLYWYRQTLGQGPEFLTYFQNEAQLEKSRLLSDRFSAERPKGSFSTLEIQRTEQGDSAMYLCASSHPLAANTGELFFGEGSRLTVL.